The 23 T cell receptor beta chains below all came from one sample that was sequenced in a study of shared clonotypes between healthy human individuals. Only in-frame clones appear in the TCRdb table, and some are missing; sequencing was by immunoSEQ multiplex PCR. The data show about 470,000 clones, 70% to 80% seen once. Material: PBMCs. Every receptor here comes from a woman in her forties in good health. Some clones in this sample may be carry-over from other donors' samples.

This clone was observed a handful of times. The V and J genes are TRBV29-1 and TRBJ1-1; the D gene is possibly TRBD1 (6 bases). The V end lost 7 bases, the J end lost 1 base, and 13 bases lay between the germline ends. This CDR3 has 13 residues. Germline V gene lookup returns CDR1 SQVTM and CDR2 ANQGSEA. The CDR3 sequence: CSAAQGTNTEAFF. CDR3 in DNA: TGCAGCGCTGCACAGGGTACGAACACTGAAGCTTTCTTT.

V and J are TRBV9 and TRBJ2-3; D might be TRBD1 (6 bases). Germline CDR1 and CDR2: SGDLS and YYNGEE. V was pared by 4 bases and J by 6 bases, with 15 bases between. This CDR3 comprises 14 residues. The chain's CDR3 is CASSLQGPPDTQYF. For the CDR3, the DNA is TGTGCCAGCAGCTTACAGGGACCCCCGGATACGCAGTATTTT.

This rearrangement joins TRBV6-5 to TRBJ2-7; D not certain. The CDR3 consists of 15 residues. Trimming took off 9 bases at V and 5 bases at J, with 23 bases between the two ends. The V gene's germline CDR1 is MNHEY and CDR2 SVGAGI. This CDR3 is CARRIGQFAPDEQYF. The DNA of the CDR3 is TGTGCCAGGCGTATTGGCCAATTTGCACCGGACGAGCAGTACTTC.

This clone was observed a single time. At one boundary the junction diverges from the germline segment, which might be a read error. V gene TRBV11-2 combines with J gene TRBJ2-5; D uncertain. Looked up from germline, CDR1 is SGHAT and CDR2 is FQNNGV. This CDR3 contains 14 residues. The CDR3 DNA reads TGTGCCAGCAGCTTACCCCTTAACCAGGAGACCCAGTACTTC. Protein sequence: CASSLPLNQETQYF.

CDR3 DNA sequence: TGTGCCAGCAGCTCGGGACTAGCCTCCTACAATGAGCAGTTCTTC. Encoded protein: CASSSGLASYNEQFF. V and J are TRBV7-3 and TRBJ2-1, with 9 bases identical to TRBD2. V lost 4 bases to trimming and J lost 0 bases; unmatched junction nucleotides: 1. Germline lookup yields CDR1 SGHTA and CDR2 FQGTGA. The CDR3 is made up of 15 amino acids.

The V and J genes are TRBV2 and TRBJ2-2; TRBD2 agrees at 7 bases. The CDR3 runs to 16 residues. Germline V gene lookup returns CDR1 SNHLY and CDR2 FYNNEI. The V and J ends lost 11 bases and 6 bases, in that order; junction bases with no gene match: 18. CDR3: CASKPPGLDLAGELFF. The CDR3 DNA sequence: TGTGCCTCAAAGCCCCCCGGACTAGACCTCGCCGGGGAGCTGTTTTTT.

J is TRBJ2-3 and V is TRBV18, with 7 bases identical to TRBD2. The CDR3 runs to 17 residues. The germline V gene encodes CDR1 KGHSH and CDR2 LQKENI. V gave up 2 bases and J gave up 0 bases; unmatched junction bases: 8. CDR3 bases: TGTGCCAGCTCACCAACCGCTGGCGGGGGTAGCACAGATACGCAGTATTTT. As protein: CASSPTAGGGSTDTQYF.

This clone has only a few counts. CDR3 region: CASSVGRGGNTIYF. The CDR3 coding sequence is TGTGCCAGCTCCGTTGGCAGGGGAGGAAACACCATATATTTT. This rearrangement joins TRBV18 to TRBJ1-3; D might be TRBD1 (6 bases). Looked up from germline, CDR1 is KGHSH and CDR2 is LQKENI. Between the trimmed V and J ends, which lost 6 bases and 4 bases, there was a span of 13 bases. There are 14 residues in the CDR3.

This clone was detected only once. The same CDR3 arises from other DNA sequences in this sample as well. The rearrangement uses TRBV7-2 and TRBJ2-7, with 8 bases fitting TRBD1. J gave up 1 base and V 2 bases, and 1 base lay outside the gene matches. Germline CDR1 is SGHTA and CDR2 is FQGNSA. This CDR3 has 14 residues. Here the CDR3 reads CASSLRQGSYEQYF. The CDR3 region has the DNA TGTGCCAGCAGCTTAAGACAGGGGTCCTACGAGCAGTACTTC.

The chain recombines TRBV13 with TRBJ2-4; 11 positions match TRBD2. This CDR3 comprises 20 residues. Trimming removed 0 bases from V and 6 bases from J; junction bases left unmatched: 16. From germline, CDR1 is PRHDT and CDR2 FYEKMQ (reference sequence). The CDR3 here is CASSLGWGTSGEQGGNIQYF. CDR3 sequence (DNA): TGTGCCAGCAGCTTAGGCTGGGGGACTAGCGGAGAACAAGGGGGAAACATTCAGTACTTC. Full variable domain (missing parts from reference TRBV13 and TRBJ2-4): AAGVIQSPRHLIKEKRETATLKCYPIPRHDTVYWYQQGPGQDPQFLISFYEKMQSDKGSIPDRFSAQQFSDYHSELNMSSLELGDSALYFCASSLGWGTSGEQGGNIQYFGAGTRLSVL.

The chain combines TRBV5-5 with TRBJ2-7; TRBD1 might be the D (6 bases). Per germline, CDR1 SGHKS and CDR2 YYEKEE (reference sequence). The CDR3 has 15 residues. Trimming shortened V by 0 bases and J by 4 bases, and 14 bases separated the two germline ends. As DNA, the CDR3 is TGTGCCAGCAGCTTGGCTCGTGGACAGACGTACGAGCAGTACTTC. Amino acid sequence: CASSLARGQTYEQYF. Based on the CDR3 plus reference TRBV5-5 and TRBJ2-7, the full variable domain is DAGVTQSPTHLIKTRGQQVTLRCSPISGHKSVSWYQQVLGQGPQFIFQYYEKEERGRGNFPDRFSARQFPNYSSELNVNALLLGDSALYLCASSLARGQTYEQYFGPGTRLTVT.

The genes are TRBV4-1 and TRBJ2-5; D might be TRBD2 (6 bases). The J call may be in error: the DNA end matches TRBJ2-7 better. Germline values: CDR1 MGHRA, CDR2 YSYEKL. This CDR3 is 16 amino acids long. CDR3 protein: CASSQHGGMGSYEQYF. In nucleotides, the CDR3 is TGCGCCAGCAGCCAACATGGGGGGATGGGCTCCTACGAGCAGTACTTC.

V is TRBV25-1 and J is TRBJ1-1; a possible D gene is TRBD1 (6 bases). Trimming left V 6 bases short and J 3 bases short, with 17 bases between. Germline V gives CDR1 MGHDK, CDR2 SYGVNS. CDR3 size: 15 residues. The CDR3 nucleotides are TGTGCCAGCAGCGCCACGGCAGGGGCCCACACTGAAGCTTTCTTT. Amino acid sequence: CASSATAGAHTEAFF.

The chain couples TRBV6-6 to TRBJ2-5; no firm D call. Trimming removed 4 bases at V and 7 bases at J, with 13 bases between. Germline loops: CDR1 MNHNY, CDR2 SVGAGI (reference sequence). The CDR3 length is 13 residues. CDR3 sequence (DNA): TGTGCCAGCAGTTCGGGCCCATGGGGGACCCAGTACTTC. Translation: CASSSGPWGTQYF.

The CDR3 DNA reads as TGTGCCAGCAGTGGAGGAGTTATCGTTAATGAGCAGTTCTTC. Protein: CASSGGVIVNEQFF. The genes are TRBV27 and TRBJ2-1; TRBD2 might be the D (5 bases). The CDR3 sequence is 14 residues long. Trimming removed 5 bases at V and 7 bases at J, with 15 bases between. Looked up from germline, CDR1 is MNHEY and CDR2 is SMNVEV (reference sequence).

This clone appeared many times. V gene TRBV19 combines with J gene TRBJ1-1, with D hard to call. Germline V gene sequence: CDR1 LNHDA, CDR2 SQIVND (reference sequence). The CDR3 covers 16 residues. Deletions cut 7 bases from V and 0 bases from J, with 18 bases between. CDR3 bases: TGTGCCAGTACCCCCCCGAGGGTCCCCATGAACACTGAAGCTTTCTTT. Residues: CASTPPRVPMNTEAFF.

The chain is built from TRBV18 and TRBJ2-5; a weak D match, TRBD1 (6 bases). V gave up 3 bases and J gave up 3 bases, with 8 bases separating them. This CDR3 spans 13 amino acids. Germline V gene lookup returns CDR1 KGHSH and CDR2 LQKENI. The CDR3 DNA sequence: TGTGCCAGCTCACCCCAGGGGAAAGAGACCCAGTACTTC. Translation gives CASSPQGKETQYF.

CDR3 nucleotides: TGTGCCAGCAGCTTGTCGGGATCCTATGGCTACACCTTC. Translating it yields CASSLSGSYGYTF. The V and J genes are TRBV5-4 and TRBJ1-2; D not certain. V lost 1 base, J lost 4 bases, and 8 bases lay in between. CDR1 and CDR2 (germline): SGHNT, YYREEE (reference sequence). The length of the CDR3 is 13 residues.

With respect to this clone: A single base is all that separates this from a far larger clone, so a read error is likely. Other DNA sequences in this specimen translate into the identical CDR3. V is TRBV6-5 and J is TRBJ1-4; 7 bases line up with TRBD1. V lost 6 bases and J lost 8; bases outside the gene matches: 6. From germline, CDR1 is MNHEY and CDR2 SVGAGI. This CDR3 spans 13 amino acids. The CDR3 here is CASRQGNREKLFF. The CDR3 DNA sequence: TGTGCCAGCAGACAGGGGAACCGGGAAAAACTGTTTTTT.

This chain connects TRBV30 to TRBJ2-3; D perhaps matches TRBD1 (5 bases). CDR1 and CDR2 from the germline V gene are GTSNPN and SVGIG (reference sequence). This CDR3 is 14 amino acids long. V lost 0 bases and J lost 5, with 12 bases in between. CDR3 sequence (DNA): TGTGCCTGGAGTGTAGGGGTAGGGCTAGATACGCAGTATTTT. This sequence encodes CAWSVGVGLDTQYF.

This clone occurred once. This chain joins TRBV13 and TRBJ1-1; no clear D gene. V lost 0 bases and J lost 5, with 4 bases in between. Germline V gives CDR1 PRHDT, CDR2 FYEKMQ (reference sequence). CDR3 length equals 12 residues. In nucleotides, the CDR3 is TGTGCCAGCAGCTTAGGCCTTACTGAAGCTTTCTTT. The encoded protein is CASSLGLTEAFF.

In this sample, this clone turned up once. The V call is TRBV18, the J call TRBJ2-5; TRBD1 is a possible D gene (5 bases). V gave up 3 bases and J gave up 6 bases, with 14 bases separating them. The CDR3 spans 14 residues. CDR1 is KGHSH, CDR2 LQKENI, per germline. The CDR3 sequence is CASSPTLRGKTQYF. The CDR3 region has the DNA TGTGCCAGCTCACCTACGCTAAGGGGCAAGACCCAGTACTTC. The full variable domain, completed using reference TRBV18 and TRBJ2-5, is NAGVMQNPRHLVRRRGQEARLRCSPMKGHSHVYWYRQLPEEGLKFMVYLQKENIIDESGMPKERFSAEFPKEGPSILRIQQVVRGDSAAYFCASSPTLRGKTQYFGPGTRLLVL.

This clone has a handful of counts. The gene calls are TRBV11-2 and TRBJ2-1; 8 bases match TRBD1. Per the germline V gene, CDR1 is SGHAT and CDR2 is FQNNGV. The CDR3 has 15 amino acids. J was trimmed by 8 bases and V by 0 bases; bases with no gene match: 6. The chain's CDR3 is CASSLERTGIHEQFF. The CDR3 DNA reads as TGTGCCAGCAGCTTAGAACGGACAGGGATCCATGAGCAGTTCTTC. The full variable domain, completed using reference TRBV11-2 and TRBJ2-1, is EAGVAQSPRYKIIEKRQSVAFWCNPISGHATLYWYQQILGQGPKLLIQFQNNGVVDDSQLPKDRFSAERLKGVDSTLKIQPAKLEDSAVYLCASSLERTGIHEQFFGPGTRLTVL.